This TCR beta chain was documented in a study of T-cell reconstitution after alpha-beta-depleted transplantation in children. The V gene lost 2 bases and the J gene lost 7 bases, with 20 bases spanning the gap. The CDR3 length is 16 residues. Looked up from germline, CDR1 is SGHTA and CDR2 is FQGTGA. Researchers prepared the TCRbeta library using unique molecular identifiers, the study reports. One entry per CDR3 protein, called by TCRdb with MiXCR from the PCR reads. The sample lists about 610,000 distinct CDR3 sequences; more than 9% were seen once. This sequence originates from a human donor who donated a stem cell graft to a child with acute myeloid leukemia. This specimen was PBMCs from the stem cell graft donor, taken from the stem cell graft. V and J are TRBV7-3 and TRBJ2-5; D unclear. CDR3 nucleotides: TGTGCCAGCAGCTTAGGTCCCGGGTCTAACACGGGGACCCAGTACTTC. Residues: CASSLGPGSNTGTQYF.